This TCR beta chain was recovered during a study of blood T cells in healthy people across ages. Then a second PCR, running about 7 to 11 cycles, was carried out with a sample-barcoded 5' primer and a J-beta primer mix. TCRdb reprocessed the 5' RACE reads with MiXCR, giving one entry per CDR3 protein. The sample holds about 720,000 distinct CDR3 sequences; 25% are singletons and the top ten take approximately 4%. This CDR3 contains 13 residues. Germline CDR1 reads DFQATT; CDR2 reads SNEGSKA (reference sequence). Trimming took 6 bases from V and 5 from J; bases not matched to a gene: 9. The data were also submitted as part of a second study, on T cells of mothers and their children. That report notes: Samples were obtained from a few healthy Caucasian mothers and their six children.

Input material: blood. The TCR originated in a boy aged 5-17 years in good health. V gene TRBV20-1 combines with J gene TRBJ2-7; 8 positions match TRBD2. In DNA form, the CDR3 reads TGCAGTGCAACCCGGGGGGGGTTGGACGAGCAGTACTTC. This encodes CSATRGGLDEQYF.